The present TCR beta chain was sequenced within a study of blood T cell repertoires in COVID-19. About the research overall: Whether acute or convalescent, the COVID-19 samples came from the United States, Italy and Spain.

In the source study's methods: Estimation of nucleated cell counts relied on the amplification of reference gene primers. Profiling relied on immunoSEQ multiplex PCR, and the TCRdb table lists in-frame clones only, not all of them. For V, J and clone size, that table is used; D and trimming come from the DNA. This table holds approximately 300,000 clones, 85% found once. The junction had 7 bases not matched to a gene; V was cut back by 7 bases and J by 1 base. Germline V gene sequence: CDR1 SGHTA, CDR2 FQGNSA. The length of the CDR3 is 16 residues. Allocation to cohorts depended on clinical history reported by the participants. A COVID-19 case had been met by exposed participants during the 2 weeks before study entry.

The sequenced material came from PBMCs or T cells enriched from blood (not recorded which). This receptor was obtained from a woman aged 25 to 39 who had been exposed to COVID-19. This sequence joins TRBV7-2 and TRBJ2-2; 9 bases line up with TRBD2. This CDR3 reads CASTHSGGRNTGELFF. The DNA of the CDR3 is TGTGCCAGCACCCATAGCGGGGGCCGGAACACCGGGGAGCTGTTTTTT.